Sequencing of this T cell receptor beta chain was carried out in a study of T cell repertoires in cytomegalovirus infection. Study context: From public TCR beta signatures came an indication of both CMV infection and matching HLA type. Study outcomes and limitations: Cumulative frequency (of public TCR beta family members) identified carriers of CMV plus the relevant HLA. CMV-specific TCR beta clonotypes restricted by HLA-C dominated the ex vivo response.

TCRdb processed the reads anew with MiXCR; each CDR3 protein has one entry. There are some 400,000 distinct CDR3 sequences in the sample; roughly 30% occur only once, and about 13% lies in the top ten. About this clonotype: Its antigen remains unidentified.

The V gene end was trimmed by 2 bases and the J gene end by 6 bases; junction bases not matched to a gene: 3. The CDR3 sequence is 14 residues long. CDR1 and CDR2 from the germline V gene are MNHNY and SVGAGI (reference sequence). The clonotype comes from a human donor in good health (CMV status not recorded). Some clones in this sample may be carry-over from other donors' samples. The chain couples TRBV6-6 to TRBJ1-4; 7 positions agree with TRBD1. The sequenced material came from PBMCs. The CDR3 here is CASSYNRGDEKLFF. As DNA, the CDR3 is TGTGCCAGCAGTTACAACAGGGGTGATGAAAAACTGTTTTTT.